This T cell receptor beta chain stems from a study of regulatory T cells in long-lasting Graves disease. Investigators prepared the TCR beta libraries by applying iRepertoire HTBI primers and Arm-PCR of CDR3 regions. TCRdb recomputed calls from the multiplex PCR reads with MiXCR, one row per CDR3 protein. The sample consists of 410,000 or so distinct CDR3 sequences, about 15% of them appearing once. This clonotype was seen repeatedly, ten times or more. Germline V lookup: CDR1 SGHRS, CDR2 YFSETQ. V lost 4 bases, J lost 3 bases, and 20 bases lay in between. This CDR3 has 16 residues. Described time point: newly diagnosed GD, antithyroid drugs for less than 3 months. Researchers made the TCR library from RNA that was extracted from PBMCs. These same records also appear under a second study, on T cells in Graves' hyperthyroidism and ophthalmopathy.

This clonotype was obtained from a woman aged 30 to 39 with Graves disease. The specimen comprised peripheral blood mononuclear cells (PBMCs), sampled at new diagnosis, from a patient treated with antithyroid drugs. The chain couples TRBV5-1 to TRBJ2-7; a weak D match, TRBD2 (6 bases). In DNA, the CDR3 is TGCGCCAGCAGCCTTACCCAGGGAGGCGGCTTCTACGAGCAGTACTTC. Translation: CASSLTQGGGFYEQYF.